Reported below is one TCR beta chain. Antigen specificity is unknown. Clones were sequenced by immunoSEQ multiplex PCR, and TCRdb holds only the in-frame ones, with some missing. The sample gives about 9,000 clones, around 75% of which show up once; roughly 18% is in the top ten. These data come from a study of OX40 agonist ivuxolimab in advanced cancers. Background on the study: Patients were treated with intravenous ivuxolimab, dosed at 0.01 to 10 mg/kg and infused every 2 weeks. Points from the study as a whole: It was not determined which antigens were specifically recognized by the peripheral T cells that had undergone clonal expansion. Averaging showed that CD8+ T cells had more expanded clones than CD4+ did.

From germline, CDR1 is LGHNA and CDR2 YNFKEQ. CDR3 length: 19 amino acids. After removal of 0 bases from V and 1 base from J, the junction contained 12 bases not matched to a gene. Peripheral blood came from all dose cohorts at three timepoints. This material consisted of CD4+ or CD8+ T cells sorted from blood, taken in a trial of the OX40 agonist ivuxolimab. This chain uses TRBV4-2 with TRBJ2-3; 8 nucleotides line up with TRBD2. The clonotype was recovered from an adult with an advanced solid tumor such as melanoma, head and neck, liver or kidney cancer. The CDR3 bases are TGTGCCAGCAGCCAAGATGAGACGAGCGGGGGTGAGCGCACAGATACGCAGTATTTT. Protein: CASSQDETSGGERTDTQYF.